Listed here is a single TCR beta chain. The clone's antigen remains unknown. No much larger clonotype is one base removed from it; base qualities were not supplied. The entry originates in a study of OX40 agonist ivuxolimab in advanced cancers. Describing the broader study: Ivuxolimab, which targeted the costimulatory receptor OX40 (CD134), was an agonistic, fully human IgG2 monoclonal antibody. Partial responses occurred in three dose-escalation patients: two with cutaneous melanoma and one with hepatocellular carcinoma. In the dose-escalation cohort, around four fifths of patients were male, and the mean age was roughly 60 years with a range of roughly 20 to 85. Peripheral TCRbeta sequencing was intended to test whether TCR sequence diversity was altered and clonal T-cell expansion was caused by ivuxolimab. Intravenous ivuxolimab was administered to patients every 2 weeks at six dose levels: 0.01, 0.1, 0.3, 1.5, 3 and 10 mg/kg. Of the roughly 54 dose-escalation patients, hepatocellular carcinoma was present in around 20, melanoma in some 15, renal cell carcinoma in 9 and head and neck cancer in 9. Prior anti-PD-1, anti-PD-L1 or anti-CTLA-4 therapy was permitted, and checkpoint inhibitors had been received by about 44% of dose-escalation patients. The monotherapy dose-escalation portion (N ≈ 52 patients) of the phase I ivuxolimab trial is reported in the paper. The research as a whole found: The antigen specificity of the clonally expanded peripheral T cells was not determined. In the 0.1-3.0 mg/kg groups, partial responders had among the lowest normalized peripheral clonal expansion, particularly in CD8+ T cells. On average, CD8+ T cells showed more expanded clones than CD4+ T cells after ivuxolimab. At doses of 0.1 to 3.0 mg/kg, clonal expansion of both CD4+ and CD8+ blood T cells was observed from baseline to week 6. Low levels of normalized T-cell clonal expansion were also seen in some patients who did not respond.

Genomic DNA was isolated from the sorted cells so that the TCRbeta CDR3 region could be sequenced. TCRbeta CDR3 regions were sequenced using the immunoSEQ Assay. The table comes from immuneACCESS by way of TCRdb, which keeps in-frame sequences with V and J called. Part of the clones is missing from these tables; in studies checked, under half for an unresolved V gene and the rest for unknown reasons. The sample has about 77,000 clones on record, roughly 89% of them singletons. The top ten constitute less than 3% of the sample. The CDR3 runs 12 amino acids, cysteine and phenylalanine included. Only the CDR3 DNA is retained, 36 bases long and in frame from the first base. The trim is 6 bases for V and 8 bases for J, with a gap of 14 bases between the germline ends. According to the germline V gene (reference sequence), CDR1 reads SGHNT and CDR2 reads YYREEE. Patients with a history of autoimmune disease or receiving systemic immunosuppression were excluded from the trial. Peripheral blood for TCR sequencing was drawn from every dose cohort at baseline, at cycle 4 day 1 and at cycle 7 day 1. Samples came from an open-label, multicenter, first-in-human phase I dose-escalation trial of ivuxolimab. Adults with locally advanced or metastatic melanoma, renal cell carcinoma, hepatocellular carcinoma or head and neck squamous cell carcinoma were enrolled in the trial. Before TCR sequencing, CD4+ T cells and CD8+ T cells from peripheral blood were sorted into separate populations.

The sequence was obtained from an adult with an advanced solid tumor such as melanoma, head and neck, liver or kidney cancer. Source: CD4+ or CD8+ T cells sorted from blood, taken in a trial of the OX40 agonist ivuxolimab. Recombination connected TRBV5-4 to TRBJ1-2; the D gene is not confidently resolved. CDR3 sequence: CASTLRGYGYTF. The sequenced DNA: TGTGCCAGCACCCTGAGAGGTTACGGCTACACCTTC.